The 14 T cell receptor beta chains in this list originate from one sample, sequenced in a study of shared clonotypes between healthy human individuals. This table comes from immunoSEQ multiplex PCR, and its TCRdb copy is limited to in-frame clones, with some not included. The sample lists about 2,100,000 clones, approximately 94% occurring once. Naivety among CD8 cells was defined by CD45RO negativity and positive CCR7 selection, thereby excluding terminally differentiated effector memory CD45RA+ cells. Material for sequencing was naive CD8+ T cells from PBMCs. These receptors all come from a man in his late teens or twenties in good health. Some clones in this sample may be carry-over from other donors' samples.

J is TRBJ1-3 and V is TRBV6-5, with unresolved D. V lost 2 bases to trimming and J lost 4 bases, with 12 bases between them. The CDR3 loop spans 15 amino acids. Germline V gene sequence: CDR1 MNHEY, CDR2 SVGAGI. CDR3 in DNA: TGTGCCAGCAGTTACGACGGTGGGCCAGGAAACACCATATATTTT. It translates to CASSYDGGPGNTIYF.

The chain joins TRBV18 to TRBJ2-1; D gene ambiguous. Between the trimmed V and J ends, which lost 3 bases and 8 bases, there was a span of 8 bases. Germline values: CDR1 KGHSH, CDR2 LQKENI. The CDR3 contains 12 residues. The CDR3 region has the DNA TGTGCCAGCTCACCCACTTACGATGAGCAGTTCTTC. This codes for CASSPTYDEQFF.

The chain employs TRBV7-9 and TRBJ2-5, with 12 nucleotides matching TRBD1. The CDR3 extends over 17 amino acids. Looked up from germline, CDR1 is SEHNR and CDR2 is FQNEAQ (reference sequence). V shed 5 bases, J shed 4 bases, and the junction held 11 bases outside the gene matches. CDR3 in amino acids: CASSIPRDRGRGETQYF. The CDR3 bases are TGTGCCAGCAGCATTCCGAGGGACAGGGGGCGCGGAGAGACCCAGTACTTC.

The sample holds a few counts of this clone. V usage is TRBV6-4 and J usage is TRBJ1-1; D is ambiguous. The CDR3 runs 13 residues. V lost 4 bases to trimming and J lost 1 base, with 7 bases between them. The germline V gene has CDR1 MRHNA and CDR2 SNTAGT. CDR3 amino acids: CASSASWNTEAFF. The CDR3 nucleotides are TGTGCCAGCAGTGCCTCTTGGAACACTGAAGCTTTCTTT.

This chain uses TRBV5-1 with TRBJ2-1; TRBD2 aligns across 10 bases. CDR3 length: 16 amino acids. Germline CDR1 and CDR2: SGHRS and YFSETQ. With V trimmed by 5 bases and J by 4 bases, 9 bases remained unmatched. The CDR3 is CASSGLAETFYNEQFF. The CDR3 DNA sequence: TGCGCCAGCAGTGGACTAGCGGAGACCTTTTACAATGAGCAGTTCTTC.

This chain links TRBV7-2 with TRBJ1-1; 7 bases agree with TRBD1. Germline trimming cut 7 bases from V and 2 bases from J; bases unmatched to any gene: 10. Germline V gene data show CDR1 as SGHTA and CDR2 as FQGNSA. The CDR3 extends over 15 amino acids. The CDR3 nucleotides are TGTGCCAGCATTCCCGGGAGGGGGCTAAACACTGAAGCTTTCTTT. Protein product: CASIPGRGLNTEAFF.

The V call is TRBV29-1, the J call TRBJ2-2, with TRBD1 identical over 7 bases. The trim removed 7 bases at V and 4 bases at J, leaving 3 bases unmatched. The germline V gene encodes CDR1 SQVTM and CDR2 ANQGSEA. The CDR3 is 12 residues long. The CDR3: CSGQGGTGELFF. For the CDR3, the DNA is TGCAGCGGACAGGGCGGCACCGGGGAGCTGTTTTTT.

CDR3 loop: CASSLAVGDAYGYTF. The DNA of the CDR3 is TGTGCCAGCAGCTTAGCGGTCGGAGACGCCTATGGCTACACCTTC. This chain joins TRBV7-9 and TRBJ1-2; D unclear. With 0 bases removed from V and 4 bases from J, the gap between germline ends came to 12 bases. This CDR3 has 15 amino acids. Germline V lookup: CDR1 SEHNR, CDR2 FQNEAQ (reference sequence).

The gene calls are TRBV27 and TRBJ1-2; D is unresolved. Trimming shortened V by 0 bases and J by 8 bases, and 16 bases separated the two germline ends. Germline V gene sequence: CDR1 MNHEY, CDR2 SMNVEV (reference sequence). This CDR3 has 15 residues. The CDR3 is CASSLSYSLILGYTF. DNA for the CDR3: TGTGCCAGCAGTTTATCGTACTCCCTAATTCTGGGCTACACCTTC.

V and J are TRBV7-2 and TRBJ2-3; 7 bases map to TRBD2. The CDR3 is 16 amino acids. With V trimmed by 4 bases and J by 4 bases, 11 bases remained unmatched. CDR1 is SGHTA, CDR2 FQGNSA, per germline. The CDR3 DNA follows: TGTGCCAGCAGCTCGAAGAGCGGGAATCCCGCAGATACGCAGTATTTT. This sequence encodes CASSSKSGNPADTQYF.

The chain joins TRBV28 to TRBJ2-7; no definite D call. The CDR3 is made up of 13 amino acids. V lost 6 bases and J 6 bases, leaving 15 bases between the germline ends. Germline CDR1 MDHEN, CDR2 SYDVKM. The CDR3 region has the DNA TGTGCCAGCAGCCCGGGCGAGGCGACCGAGCAGTACTTC. This encodes CASSPGEATEQYF.

This chain uses TRBV14 with TRBJ2-3, with no clear D. CDR1 SGHDN and CDR2 FVKESK come from the germline V gene. The CDR3 length is 13 residues. V was pared by 4 bases and J by 11 bases, with 16 bases between. The CDR3 spells CASSPRVSRGQYF. CDR3 DNA: TGTGCCAGCAGCCCCCGGGTCTCCCGAGGGCAGTATTTT.

The chain has TRBV2 and TRBJ2-1; tentatively, D is TRBD1 (5 bases). Trimming stripped 0 bases from V and 2 bases from J, with 11 bases between. Germline CDR1 is SNHLY and CDR2 is FYNNEI. This CDR3 is built from 16 residues. The CDR3 loop reads CASSEAPVGAYNEQFF. The CDR3 region has the DNA TGTGCCAGCAGTGAAGCGCCGGTAGGGGCCTACAATGAGCAGTTCTTC.

The chain is built from TRBV9 and TRBJ2-7, with 9 bases matching TRBD1. The germline V gene encodes CDR1 SGDLS and CDR2 YYNGEE. Trimming cost V 3 bases and J 6 bases; bases outside gene matches: 7. CDR3 length: 14 residues. The CDR3 loop reads CASSAAQGAAEQYF. DNA of the CDR3: TGTGCCAGCAGCGCCGCACAGGGGGCGGCCGAGCAGTACTTC.